Each of the 14 T cell receptor beta chains below was sequenced from the same sample in a study of T cell responses to AZD1222 COVID-19 vaccine. Generated by immunoSEQ multiplex PCR, the TCRdb table keeps only in-frame clones and is missing some. The sample has around 100,000 clones, over 80% seen once; the top ten hold roughly 20%. The sequenced sample was peripheral blood, obtained on day 0 of AZD1222 vaccination. These receptors all stem from an adult in good health.

The chain links TRBV24-1 to TRBJ2-1; the match to TRBD2 covers 10 bases. This CDR3 comprises 15 residues. Unmatched junction bases numbered 1, after V lost 5 bases and J lost 1 base. In germline, CDR1 is KGHDR, CDR2 SFDVKD. The CDR3 loop reads CATSGSGRSYNEQFF. CDR3 nucleotide sequence: TGTGCCACCAGTGGTAGCGGGAGGTCCTACAATGAGCAGTTCTTC.

The CDR3 sequence: CASSLGQIGYTF. CDR3 sequence (DNA): TGCGCCAGCAGCTTGGGGCAGATTGGCTACACCTTC. J is TRBJ1-2 and V is TRBV5-1; D remains unclear. The CDR3 covers 12 residues. CDR1 and CDR2 from the germline V gene are SGHRS and YFSETQ. The germline V and J ends were trimmed by 0 bases and 7 bases, with 7 bases remaining between them.

This clone showed up just once. This chain uses TRBV19 with TRBJ2-5; D is unresolved. CDR3 length equals 11 residues. Germline V gives CDR1 LNHDA, CDR2 SQIVND (reference sequence). The V end was cut by 5 bases, the J end by 4 bases, with 5 bases between. DNA of the CDR3: TGTGCCAGTAGTGTCCGAGAGACCCAGTACTTC. Translation: CASSVRETQYF.

This rearrangement joins TRBV2 to TRBJ1-5; 9 positions agree with TRBD1. The CDR3 consists of 15 residues. V shed 5 bases, J shed 6 bases, and the junction held 8 bases outside the gene matches. The germline V gene has CDR1 SNHLY and CDR2 FYNNEI. CDR3: CASSFEQGASQPQHF. For the CDR3, the DNA is TGTGCCAGCAGTTTCGAACAGGGGGCCTCTCAGCCCCAGCATTTT.

CDR3 bases: TGTGCCAGCAGTTACACGGCAACCTACAATGAGCAGTTCTTC. Its translation is CASSYTATYNEQFF. The chain uses TRBV6-5 and TRBJ2-1, with D unclear. Between the trimmed V and J ends, which lost 2 bases and 2 bases, there was a span of 7 bases. Per germline, CDR1 MNHEY and CDR2 SVGAGI. This CDR3 is built from 14 residues.

The chain carries TRBV18 and TRBJ1-6; 7 bases match TRBD1. Germline V gives CDR1 KGHSH, CDR2 LQKENI. CDR3 length equals 15 residues. The ends lost 2 bases at V and 9 bases at J; junction bases unmatched: 7. CDR3: CASSPSTGSSSPLHF. As DNA, the CDR3 is TGTGCCAGCTCACCATCGACAGGGTCAAGTTCACCCCTCCACTTT.

The CDR3 protein is CASSQRVGGGYTF. The CDR3 nucleotides are TGTGCCAGCAGTCAAAGGGTCGGAGGAGGCTACACCTTC. V gene TRBV6-2 or TRBV6-3 combines with J gene TRBJ1-2; D unresolved. V lost 5 bases and J lost 8, with 15 bases in between. Germline V gene lookup returns CDR1 MNHEY and CDR2 SVGEGT. CDR3 length equals 13 residues.

The chain recombines TRBV28 with TRBJ2-5; 8 bases line up with TRBD1. The CDR3 totals 16 residues. From germline, CDR1 is MDHEN and CDR2 SYDVKM. V shed 4 bases and J 8 bases; nucleotides not matched to a gene: 15. Written as DNA, the CDR3 is TGTGCCAGCAGTTCATCCGGGACAGGTCCAATCGGAACCCAGTACTTC. It yields the protein CASSSSGTGPIGTQYF.

This chain uses TRBV24-1 with TRBJ1-5, with D maybe TRBD1 (5 bases). The germline V gene encodes CDR1 KGHDR and CDR2 SFDVKD. This CDR3 region has 13 residues. V lost 9 bases to trimming and J lost 2 bases, with 10 bases between them. The CDR3 reads CATQGGGNQPQHF. CDR3 DNA sequence: TGTGCCACCCAGGGTGGGGGCAATCAGCCCCAGCATTTT.

The chain has TRBV2 and TRBJ2-3; 10 bases are shared with TRBD2. With 7 bases clipped from V and 3 bases from J, the junction kept 13 bases outside the gene matches. There are 17 residues in the CDR3. Germline V gene data show CDR1 as SNHLY and CDR2 as FYNNEI. DNA for the CDR3: TGTGCCAGCATTCCCGTTGGGGCTAGCGGGAGAACAGATACGCAGTATTTT. It is translated as CASIPVGASGRTDTQYF. Together with reference TRBV2 and TRBJ2-3, the CDR3 gives the full variable domain: EPEVTQTPSHQVTQMGQEVILRCVPISNHLYFYWYRQILGQKVEFLVSFYNNEISEKSEIFDDQFSVERPDGSNFTLKIRSTKLEDSAMYFCASIPVGASGRTDTQYFGPGTRLTVL.

The chain uses TRBV5-1 and TRBJ2-5, with 7 bases fitting TRBD2. This CDR3 is 15 amino acids long. The germline gives CDR1 SGHRS, CDR2 YFSETQ. V was pared by 0 bases and J by 5 bases, with 7 bases of the junction left unmatched. In DNA, the CDR3 is TGCGCCAGCAGCTTGGACCGAGCGGGGAGTGAGACCCAGTACTTC. Protein: CASSLDRAGSETQYF.

The chain combines TRBV5-8 with TRBJ2-7; D is uncertain. The CDR3 covers 13 residues. Germline V gene sequence: CDR1 SGHTS, CDR2 YDEGEE. The V end lost 0 bases, the J end lost 3 bases, and 7 bases lay between the germline ends. CDR3 DNA sequence: TGTGCCAGCAGCTTGGTTCCCGTCTACGAGCAGTACTTC. Protein: CASSLVPVYEQYF.

The chain links TRBV28 to TRBJ1-2; tentatively, D is TRBD1 (5 bases). The V end was cut by 3 bases, the J end by 4 bases, with 9 bases between. The CDR3 totals 13 residues. Germline CDR1 is MDHEN and CDR2 is SYDVKM. The CDR3 coding sequence is TGTGCCAGCAGTTTCTCTCAGGGCTATGGCTACACCTTC. This encodes CASSFSQGYGYTF.

This chain uses TRBV11-1 with TRBJ1-6; D is unclear. V lost 5 bases to trimming and J lost 1 base, with 6 bases between them. Germline CDR1 and CDR2: SGHAT and FQDESV (reference sequence). There are 14 residues in the CDR3. The DNA of the CDR3 is TGTGCCAGCAGCCGGGGATCCTATAATTCACCCCTCCACTTT. Translated: CASSRGSYNSPLHF. Full variable domain (outside the CDR3, taken from reference TRBV11-1 and TRBJ1-6): EAEVAQSPRYKITEKSQAVAFWCDPISGHATLYWYRQILGQGPELLVQFQDESVVDDSQLPKDRFSAERLKGVDSTLKIQPAELGDSAMYLCASSRGSYNSPLHFGNGTRLTVT.